The 30 T cell receptor beta chains reported below all come from one sample, sequenced in a study of blood T cell repertoires in COVID-19. The table came from immunoSEQ multiplex PCR; TCRdb's copy has only in-frame clones and leaves some out. The profile shows almost 400,000 clones, about nine tenths of them singletons. Input material: PBMCs or T cells enriched from blood (not recorded which). The origin of the receptors is a woman aged 30 to 39 who had recovered from COVID-19.

V and J are TRBV13 and TRBJ1-4; D might be TRBD1 (5 bases). The CDR3 spans 13 residues. The germline V gene encodes CDR1 PRHDT and CDR2 FYEKMQ (reference sequence). V was shortened by 4 bases and J by 7 bases, with 10 bases between the two germline ends. CDR3 amino acids: CASSWGTAEKLFF. The CDR3 DNA is TGTGCCAGCAGCTGGGGCACAGCTGAAAAACTGTTTTTT.

The rearrangement joins TRBV2 to TRBJ1-5, with D perhaps TRBD1 (5 bases). Looked up from germline, CDR1 is SNHLY and CDR2 is FYNNEI. The CDR3 consists of 15 residues. Trimming cost V 8 bases and J 1 base, with 15 bases left between them. CDR3 residues: CASSSAGVSNQPQHF. CDR3 DNA: TGTGCCAGCTCCTCTGCGGGGGTAAGCAATCAGCCCCAGCATTTT.

The rearrangement joins TRBV5-6 to TRBJ2-1, with 8 bases matching TRBD1. The trim removed 3 bases at V and 1 base at J, leaving 6 bases unmatched. Germline CDR1 reads SGHDT; CDR2 reads YYEEEE. CDR3 length equals 16 residues. CDR3 loop: CASSSTGEYSYNEQFF. CDR3 coding DNA: TGTGCCAGCAGCTCGACAGGGGAATATTCCTACAATGAGCAGTTCTTC.

This chain connects TRBV25-1 to TRBJ1-1; D gene unclear. V was trimmed by 1 base and J by 0 bases, leaving 12 bases between them. CDR1 is MGHDK, CDR2 SYGVNS, per germline. CDR3 length equals 16 residues. The CDR3 spells CASSELRNSLNTEAFF. The CDR3 DNA follows: TGTGCCAGCAGTGAATTAAGGAACAGCCTGAACACTGAAGCTTTCTTT. The entire variable domain, with the rest obtained from reference TRBV25-1 and TRBJ1-1, is as follows: EADIYQTPRYLVIGTGKKITLECSQTMGHDKMYWYQQDPGMELHLIHYSYGVNSTEKGDLSSESTVSRIRTEHFPLTLESARPSHTSQYLCASSELRNSLNTEAFFGQGTRLTVV.

The V and J genes are TRBV7-2 and TRBJ1-2; no clear D. Trimming shortened V by 4 bases and J by 6 bases, and 18 bases separated the two germline ends. This CDR3 has 15 residues. CDR1 is SGHTA and CDR2 is FQGNSA in the germline V gene. The DNA for the CDR3 is TGTGCCAGCAGCTCTTCGGTAAACCCTTCCCATGGCTACACCTTC. Translating it yields CASSSSVNPSHGYTF.

The chain combines TRBV24-1 with TRBJ2-1; tentatively, D is TRBD2 (5 bases). V was clipped by 1 base and J by 2 bases, with 17 bases between them. The length of the CDR3 is 18 residues. CDR1 and CDR2 (germline): KGHDR, SFDVKD. The CDR3 loop is CATSDFRLAGATYNEQFF. CDR3 bases: TGTGCCACCAGTGATTTTCGGCTAGCAGGAGCGACCTACAATGAGCAGTTCTTC.

This clone was detected only a few times. The genes are TRBV2 and TRBJ1-2; D perhaps matches TRBD1 (5 bases). The CDR3 contains 14 residues. The germline CDR1 and CDR2 sequences are SNHLY and FYNNEI. The V end was cut by 3 bases, the J end by 8 bases, with 16 bases between. DNA for the CDR3: TGTGCCAGCAGTGAGTGGGGCGCGATGCAGGGCTACACCTTC. It codes for CASSEWGAMQGYTF.

This chain links TRBV4-2 with TRBJ2-7; TRBD2 agrees at 14 bases. With V trimmed by 4 bases and J by 3 bases, 2 bases remained unmatched. Germline V gene data show CDR1 as LGHNA and CDR2 as YNFKEQ. The CDR3 has 15 amino acids. The CDR3 DNA follows: TGTGCCAGCAGCCCCGGGACTAGCGGGGGCTACGAGCAGTACTTC. Amino acid sequence: CASSPGTSGGYEQYF.

The CDR3 DNA reads as TGCGCCAGCAGAGACCCCCGGGACAGGGATTACACTGAAGCTTTCTTT. This gives the protein CASRDPRDRDYTEAFF. The J gene is TRBJ1-1, the V gene TRBV5-1, with 9 bases that match TRBD1. After removal of 5 bases from V and 3 bases from J, the junction contained 11 bases not matched to a gene. The germline gives CDR1 SGHRS, CDR2 YFSETQ. This CDR3 spans 16 amino acids.

The chain uses TRBV5-4 and TRBJ2-3, with TRBD2 identical over 7 bases. Per the germline V gene, CDR1 is SGHNT and CDR2 is YYREEE (reference sequence). Unmatched junction bases numbered 6, after V lost 4 bases and J lost 1 base. This CDR3 region has 15 residues. The CDR3 is CASSPYAGGTDTQYF. The CDR3 DNA reads TGTGCCAGCAGCCCCTATGCGGGAGGCACAGATACGCAGTATTTT.

This sequence joins TRBV18 and TRBJ2-5, with D uncertain. Germline V gene lookup returns CDR1 KGHSH and CDR2 LQKENI. This CDR3 has 17 amino acids. V was shortened by 0 bases and J by 4 bases, with 18 bases between the two germline ends. The CDR3 DNA sequence: TGTGCCAGCTCACCACCAGGCGGCTCGGCGGTAGGAGAGACCCAGTACTTC. Translating gives CASSPPGGSAVGETQYF.

The chain joins TRBV7-6 to TRBJ2-1, with D tentatively TRBD2 (6 bases). This CDR3 spans 15 amino acids. CDR1 and CDR2 (germline): SGHVS, FNYEAQ. Trimming took 5 bases from V and 0 from J, leaving 11 bases between them. This CDR3 reads CASSPRDSSYNEQFF. The CDR3 region has the DNA TGTGCCAGCAGCCCCAGGGACTCCTCCTACAATGAGCAGTTCTTC.

The chain is built from TRBV14 and TRBJ1-1, with TRBD1 matching over 8 bases. Per germline, CDR1 SGHDN and CDR2 FVKESK. This CDR3 comprises 14 residues. The J segment lost 4 bases and the V segment lost 6 bases, leaving 7 bases of the junction unmatched. Written as DNA, the CDR3 is TGTGCCAGCAGAGGACAGGGTGGGAGCACTGAAGCTTTCTTT. Translated: CASRGQGGSTEAFF.

The chain carries TRBV11-2 and TRBJ1-2, with 7 positions matching TRBD1. Looked up from germline, CDR1 is SGHAT and CDR2 is FQNNGV. The V segment lost 5 bases and the J segment 2 bases; nucleotides outside the gene matches: 2. CDR3 size: 13 residues. The CDR3 coding sequence is TGTGCCAGCAGCCCGGACAGGAACTATGGCTACACCTTC. This encodes CASSPDRNYGYTF.

The chain joins TRBV30 to TRBJ1-1; a possible D gene is TRBD1 (5 bases). CDR3 length equals 13 residues. Per germline, CDR1 GTSNPN and CDR2 SVGIG (reference sequence). V lost 4 bases, J lost 3 bases, and 12 bases lay in between. The DNA of the CDR3 is TGTGCCTGGATGCCGTCCAGGGACACTGAAGCTTTCTTT. Protein product: CAWMPSRDTEAFF.

The CDR3: CASSPTPTGYSTDTQYF. The DNA for the CDR3 is TGTGCCAGCAGCCCGACCCCGACAGGGTACAGCACAGATACGCAGTATTTT. The V gene is TRBV11-3, the J gene TRBJ2-3; TRBD1 matches at 7 bases. The CDR3 spans 17 residues. Germline CDR1 is SGHNT and CDR2 is YENEEA. V dropped 5 bases and J dropped 0; count of bases not matched to a gene: 11. Using reference TRBV11-3 and TRBJ2-3 for the parts outside the CDR3, the full variable domain is EAGVVQSPRYKIIEKKQPVAFWCNPISGHNTLYWYLQNLGQGPELLIRYENEEAVDDSQLPKDRFSAERLKGVDSTLKIQPAELGDSAVYLCASSPTPTGYSTDTQYFGPGTRLTVL.

The chain is built from TRBV5-6 and TRBJ2-7, with 7 bases identical to TRBD1. This CDR3 has 16 amino acids. Germline assignment: CDR1 SGHDT and CDR2 YYEEEE. V shed 3 bases, J shed 0 bases, and the junction held 9 bases outside the gene matches. The CDR3 sequence is CASSSYRGPSSYEQYF. Here the CDR3 DNA reads TGTGCCAGCAGCTCGTACAGGGGTCCCAGCTCCTACGAGCAGTACTTC.

V is TRBV24-1 and J is TRBJ2-3; TRBD2 matches 9 bases. Germline V gene lookup returns CDR1 KGHDR and CDR2 SFDVKD. V was clipped by 4 bases and J by 6 bases; unmatched bases: 7. The CDR3 runs 15 residues. The CDR3 nucleotides read TGTGCCACCAGTGAACTAGCGGGTGGCGGGGATACGCAGTATTTT. As protein: CATSELAGGGDTQYF.

This clone was seen a single time. The J gene is TRBJ2-7, the V gene TRBV7-9, with 7 bases lining up with TRBD2. Unmatched junction bases numbered 3, after V lost 1 base and J lost 0 bases. The CDR3 runs 15 residues. Germline V lookup: CDR1 SEHNR, CDR2 FQNEAQ (reference sequence). The CDR3 loop reads CASSLVGGSSYEQYF. The CDR3 nucleotides are TGTGCCAGCAGCTTAGTCGGCGGGAGCTCCTACGAGCAGTACTTC.

The J gene is TRBJ1-6, the V gene TRBV27, with 10 nucleotides matching TRBD1. Per the germline V gene, CDR1 is MNHEY and CDR2 is SMNVEV (reference sequence). The V segment lost 6 bases and the J segment 7 bases; nucleotides outside the gene matches: 6. The CDR3 loop spans 15 amino acids. The CDR3 DNA sequence: TGTGCCAGCAGGATGACAGGGGGCCGGAATTCACCCCTCCACTTT. Its protein is CASRMTGGRNSPLHF.

The V and J genes are TRBV7-8 and TRBJ2-1; a possible D gene is TRBD1 (5 bases). Germline values: CDR1 SGHVS, CDR2 FQNEAQ. V lost 0 bases, J lost 12 bases, and 12 bases lay in between. This CDR3 has 13 residues. The CDR3 region has the DNA TGTGCCAGCAGCTTAGCCCCAGGGTTAAGGCAGTTCTTC. Protein product: CASSLAPGLRQFF.

This rearrangement joins TRBV6-4 to TRBJ1-2, with 10 bases identical to TRBD1. V dropped 6 bases and J dropped 4; count of bases not matched to a gene: 5. Germline V gene data show CDR1 as MRHNA and CDR2 as SNTAGT. The CDR3 is 14 residues long. The CDR3 DNA reads as TGTGCCAGCAGCCGGGACAGGGGTTCCTATGGCTACACCTTC. Protein sequence: CASSRDRGSYGYTF.

This chain connects TRBV11-2 to TRBJ1-1; D possibly corresponds to TRBD1 (6 bases). The CDR3 totals 16 residues. V was shortened by 4 bases and J by 3 bases, with 18 bases between the two germline ends. From germline, CDR1 is SGHAT and CDR2 FQNNGV. The CDR3 DNA sequence: TGTGCCAGCAGCTCCCCAGGGGTTGTTATGTACACTGAAGCTTTCTTT. As protein: CASSSPGVVMYTEAFF.

The V call is TRBV7-2, the J call TRBJ1-3; D remains ambiguous. V lost 1 base, J lost 3 bases, and 7 bases lay in between. CDR3 size: 14 residues. Germline CDR1 SGHTA, CDR2 FQGNSA. Written as DNA, the CDR3 is TGTGCCAGCAGCTTAGTCCGGGATGGAAACACCATATATTTT. Translated, it gives CASSLVRDGNTIYF.

The genes are TRBV6-5 and TRBJ1-2; 7 bases align to TRBD1. CDR3 length: 14 amino acids. V shed 8 bases, J shed 4 bases, and the junction held 10 bases outside the gene matches. CDR1 MNHEY and CDR2 SVGAGI come from the germline V gene. The chain's CDR3 is CASVQLTGSYGYTF. The CDR3, as DNA: TGTGCCAGCGTCCAGTTGACAGGGAGCTATGGCTACACCTTC.

Comment on this clone: Other nucleotide sequences from this sample produce the same CDR3. The chain uses TRBV30 and TRBJ2-3; D not resolved. Germline V gene data show CDR1 as GTSNPN and CDR2 as SVGIG (reference sequence). This CDR3 region has 11 residues. The ends were cut back, 5 bases at V and 5 bases at J, with 8 bases in the middle. The chain's CDR3 is CAWSRGDTQYF. The CDR3 DNA follows: TGTGCCTGGTCAAGAGGAGATACGCAGTATTTT.

The rearrangement links TRBV14 to TRBJ1-4, with D possibly TRBD1 on 6 matching bases. Trimming removed 1 base from V and 3 bases from J, with 12 bases in between. In germline, CDR1 is SGHDN, CDR2 FVKESK. The CDR3 spans 16 residues. CDR3 sequence (DNA): TGTGCCAGCAGCCAAGGAAAACAGGGATCTAATGAAAAACTGTTTTTT. Translating it yields CASSQGKQGSNEKLFF.

The V gene is TRBV5-1, the J gene TRBJ2-1; D uncertain. The CDR3 consists of 13 residues. V lost 0 bases and J lost 5, with 6 bases in between. In germline, CDR1 is SGHRS, CDR2 YFSETQ. The DNA of the CDR3 is TGCGCCAGCAGCTTGGCTAGGAACAATGAGCAGTTCTTC. Translated: CASSLARNNEQFF.

The V gene is TRBV4-2, the J gene TRBJ1-2, with 8 bases that match TRBD1. CDR3 length: 15 amino acids. The germline gives CDR1 LGHNA, CDR2 YNFKEQ. J was trimmed by 5 bases and V by 8 bases; bases with no gene match: 13. CDR3 nucleotide sequence: TGTGCCAGCCGTGGCGTCGGACAGGGACTATATGGCTACACCTTC. It is translated as CASRGVGQGLYGYTF.

This clone was recorded only once. V usage is TRBV11-2 and J usage is TRBJ2-5; perhaps TRBD2 as D (5 bases). V was cut by 5 bases and J by 5 bases, with 15 bases left in between. Germline lookup yields CDR1 SGHAT and CDR2 FQNNGV. CDR3 length: 14 amino acids. CDR3 protein: CASSPRPGLETQYF. As DNA, the CDR3 is TGTGCCAGCAGCCCACGTCCAGGACTTGAGACCCAGTACTTC.